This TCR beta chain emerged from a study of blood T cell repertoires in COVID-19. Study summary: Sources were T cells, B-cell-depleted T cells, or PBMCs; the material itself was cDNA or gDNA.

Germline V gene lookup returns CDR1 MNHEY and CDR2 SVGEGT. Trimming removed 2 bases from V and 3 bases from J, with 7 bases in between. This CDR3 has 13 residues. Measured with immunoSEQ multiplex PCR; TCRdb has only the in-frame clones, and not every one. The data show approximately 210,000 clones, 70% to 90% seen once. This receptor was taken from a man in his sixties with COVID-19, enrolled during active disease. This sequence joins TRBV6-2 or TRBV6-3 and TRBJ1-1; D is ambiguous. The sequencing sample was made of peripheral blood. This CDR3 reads CASSYIGDTEAFF. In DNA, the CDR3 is TGTGCCAGCAGTTACATCGGGGACACTGAAGCTTTCTTT.